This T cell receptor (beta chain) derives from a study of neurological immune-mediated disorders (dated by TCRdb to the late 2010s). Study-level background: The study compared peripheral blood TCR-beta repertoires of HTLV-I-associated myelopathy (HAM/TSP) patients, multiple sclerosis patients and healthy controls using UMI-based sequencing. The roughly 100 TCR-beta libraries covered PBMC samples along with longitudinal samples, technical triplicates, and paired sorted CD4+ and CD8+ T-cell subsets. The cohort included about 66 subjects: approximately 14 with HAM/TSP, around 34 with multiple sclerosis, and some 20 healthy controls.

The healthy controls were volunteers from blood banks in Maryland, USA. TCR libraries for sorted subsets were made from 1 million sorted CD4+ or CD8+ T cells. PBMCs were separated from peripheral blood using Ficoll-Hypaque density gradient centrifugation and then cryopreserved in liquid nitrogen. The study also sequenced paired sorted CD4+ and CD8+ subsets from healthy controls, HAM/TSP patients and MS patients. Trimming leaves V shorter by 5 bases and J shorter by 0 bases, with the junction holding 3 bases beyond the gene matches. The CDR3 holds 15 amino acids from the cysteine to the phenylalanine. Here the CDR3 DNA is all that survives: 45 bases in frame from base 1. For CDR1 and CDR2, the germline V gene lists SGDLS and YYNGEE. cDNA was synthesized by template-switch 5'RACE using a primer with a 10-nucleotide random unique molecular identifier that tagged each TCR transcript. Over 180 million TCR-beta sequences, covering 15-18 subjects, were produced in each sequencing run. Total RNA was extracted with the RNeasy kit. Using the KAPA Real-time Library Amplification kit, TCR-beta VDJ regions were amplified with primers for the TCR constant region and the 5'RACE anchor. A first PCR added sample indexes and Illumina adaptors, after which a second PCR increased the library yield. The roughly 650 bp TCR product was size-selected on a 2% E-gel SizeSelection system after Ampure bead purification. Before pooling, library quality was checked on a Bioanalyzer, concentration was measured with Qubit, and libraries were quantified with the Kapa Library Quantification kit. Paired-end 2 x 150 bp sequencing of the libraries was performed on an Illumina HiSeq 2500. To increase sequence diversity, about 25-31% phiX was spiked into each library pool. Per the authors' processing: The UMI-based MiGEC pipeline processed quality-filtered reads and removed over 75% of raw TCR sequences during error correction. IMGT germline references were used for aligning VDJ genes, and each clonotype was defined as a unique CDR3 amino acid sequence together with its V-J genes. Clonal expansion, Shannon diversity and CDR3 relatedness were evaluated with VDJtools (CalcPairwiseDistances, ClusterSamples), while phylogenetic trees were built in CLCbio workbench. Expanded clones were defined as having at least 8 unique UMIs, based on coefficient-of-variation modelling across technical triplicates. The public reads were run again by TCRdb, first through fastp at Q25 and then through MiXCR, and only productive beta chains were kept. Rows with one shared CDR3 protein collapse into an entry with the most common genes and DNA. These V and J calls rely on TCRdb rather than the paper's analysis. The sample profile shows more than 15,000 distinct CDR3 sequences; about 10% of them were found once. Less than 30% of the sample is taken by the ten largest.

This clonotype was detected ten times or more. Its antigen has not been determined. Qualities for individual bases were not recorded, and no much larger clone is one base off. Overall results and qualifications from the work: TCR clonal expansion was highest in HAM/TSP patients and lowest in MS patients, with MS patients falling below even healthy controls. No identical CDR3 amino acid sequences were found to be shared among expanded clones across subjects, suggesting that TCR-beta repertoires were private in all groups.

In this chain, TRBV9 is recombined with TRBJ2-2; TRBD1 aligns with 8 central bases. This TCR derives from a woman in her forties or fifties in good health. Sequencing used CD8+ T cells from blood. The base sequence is TGTGCCAGCAGTGACAGGGGTACGAACACCGGGGAGCTGTTTTTT. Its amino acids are CASSDRGTNTGELFF. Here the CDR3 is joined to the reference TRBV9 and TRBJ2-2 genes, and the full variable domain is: DSGVTQTPKHLITATGQRVTLRCSPRSGDLSVYWYQQSLDQGLQFLIQYYNGEERAKGNILERFSAQQFPDLHSELNLSSLELGDSALYFCASSDRGTNTGELFFGEGSRLTVL.